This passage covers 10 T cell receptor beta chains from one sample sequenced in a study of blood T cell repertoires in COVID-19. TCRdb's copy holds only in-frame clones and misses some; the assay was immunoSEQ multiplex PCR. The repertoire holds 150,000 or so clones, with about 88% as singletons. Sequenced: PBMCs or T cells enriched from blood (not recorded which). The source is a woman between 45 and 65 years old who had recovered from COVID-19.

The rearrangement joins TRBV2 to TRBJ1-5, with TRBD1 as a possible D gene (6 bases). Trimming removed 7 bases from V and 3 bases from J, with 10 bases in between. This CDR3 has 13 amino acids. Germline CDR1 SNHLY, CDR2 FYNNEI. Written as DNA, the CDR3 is TGTGCCAGCAACGACAGGTTCAATCAGCCCCAGCATTTT. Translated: CASNDRFNQPQHF.

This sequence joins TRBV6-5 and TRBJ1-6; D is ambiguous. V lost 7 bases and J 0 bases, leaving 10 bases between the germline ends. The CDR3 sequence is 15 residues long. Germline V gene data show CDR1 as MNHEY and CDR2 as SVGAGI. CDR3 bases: TGTGCCAGCAAACGGGAGTTCTCCTATAATTCACCCCTCCACTTT. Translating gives CASKREFSYNSPLHF.

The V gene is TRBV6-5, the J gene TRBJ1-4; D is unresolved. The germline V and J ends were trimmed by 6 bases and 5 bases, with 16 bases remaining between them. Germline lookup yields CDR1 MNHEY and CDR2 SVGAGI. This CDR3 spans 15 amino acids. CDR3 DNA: TGTGCCAGCAGAGATCCTCGGGGTGCAAATGAAAAACTGTTTTTT. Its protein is CASRDPRGANEKLFF.

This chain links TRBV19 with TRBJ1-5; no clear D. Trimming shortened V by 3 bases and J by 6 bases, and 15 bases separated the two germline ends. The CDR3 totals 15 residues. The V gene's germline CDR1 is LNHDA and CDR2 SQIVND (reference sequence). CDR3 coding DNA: TGTGCCAGTAGTATTGGTGGCCTGGGAGGTCAGCCCCAGCATTTT. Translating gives CASSIGGLGGQPQHF.

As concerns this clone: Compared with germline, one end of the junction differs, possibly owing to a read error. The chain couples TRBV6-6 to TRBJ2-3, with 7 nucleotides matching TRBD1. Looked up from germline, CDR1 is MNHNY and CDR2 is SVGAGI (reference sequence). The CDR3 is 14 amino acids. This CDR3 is CASSYRDSTDTQYF. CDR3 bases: TGTGCCAGCAGTTACCGGGACAGCACGGATACGCAGTATTTT.

CDR3 sequence: CASSQPGQGPISSYEQYF. The CDR3 nucleotides read TGTGCCAGCAGCCAACCGGGACAGGGCCCAATAAGCTCCTACGAGCAGTACTTC. The V call is TRBV3-1 (or the pseudogene TRBV3-2), the J call TRBJ2-7; 9 positions match TRBD1. From germline, CDR1 is LGHDT and CDR2 YNNKEL (reference sequence). There are 18 residues in the CDR3. With 2 bases clipped from V and 0 bases from J, the junction kept 11 bases outside the gene matches.

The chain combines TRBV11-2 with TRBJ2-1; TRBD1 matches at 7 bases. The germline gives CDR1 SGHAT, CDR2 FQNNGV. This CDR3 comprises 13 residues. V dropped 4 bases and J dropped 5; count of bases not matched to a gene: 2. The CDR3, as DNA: TGTGCCAGCAGCTCAGACAGGGACAATGAGCAGTTCTTC. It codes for CASSSDRDNEQFF.

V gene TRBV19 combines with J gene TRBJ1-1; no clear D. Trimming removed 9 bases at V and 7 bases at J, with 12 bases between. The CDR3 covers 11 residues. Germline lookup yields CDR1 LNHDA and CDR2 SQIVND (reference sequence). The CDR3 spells CASRGYGEAFF. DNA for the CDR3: TGTGCCAGCAGAGGGTACGGTGAAGCTTTCTTT.

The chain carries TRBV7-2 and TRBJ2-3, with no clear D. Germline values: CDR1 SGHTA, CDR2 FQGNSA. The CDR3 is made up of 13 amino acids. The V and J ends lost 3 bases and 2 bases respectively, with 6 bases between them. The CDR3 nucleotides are TGTGCCAGCAGCTTTTTTATCACAGATACGCAGTATTTT. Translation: CASSFFITDTQYF.

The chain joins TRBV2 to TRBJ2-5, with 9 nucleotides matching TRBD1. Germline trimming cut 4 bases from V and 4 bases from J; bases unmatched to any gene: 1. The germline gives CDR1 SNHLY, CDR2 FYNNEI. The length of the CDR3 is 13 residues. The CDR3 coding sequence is TGTGCCAGCAGTGGGACAGGGGTAGAGACCCAGTACTTC. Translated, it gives CASSGTGVETQYF.